Here is one T cell receptor (beta chain) with its context. Since no conserved phenylalanine or tryptophan closes the CDR3, a read error is the likely cause. No DNA is shown, since the ends of the CDR3 on it are uncertain; the CDR3 is the one TCRdb lists. The sample is drawn from a study of blood T cell repertoires in COVID-19. Study as a whole: Material from acute and convalescent COVID-19 was sourced from the United States, Italy and Spain. T cells, B-cell-depleted T cells, or PBMCs supplied cDNA or gDNA.

Profiling relied on immunoSEQ multiplex PCR, and the TCRdb table lists in-frame clones only, not all of them. This repertoire shows about 95,000 clones, about nine tenths found once; its top ten account for 3% to 4%. Germline V gene sequence: CDR1 SNHLY, CDR2 FYNNEI. Ends included, the CDR3 has 12 residues. Sequenced: peripheral blood. V usage is TRBV2 and J usage is TRBJ2-3; the D segment call TRBD1 is taken from the table without a DNA check. The clonotype comes from a woman in her seventies with acute or convalescent COVID-19. The CDR3: CASSEDRERRMI.